Given below is one T cell receptor beta chain in context. Its antigen remains unidentified. A much larger clone differs from this one at a single base, so this may be a read error. Germline V gene sequence: CDR1 SNHLY, CDR2 FYNNEI. This CDR3 is 14 amino acids long. This entry comes from a study of T cells after yellow fever vaccination. For the study at large: It was SMART-Seq v4 Ultra Low Input that prepared the fractions with low cell numbers.

Study-level results: Clones from primary vaccination mostly reappeared after the booster (roughly 95% CD4, about 88% CD8).

A process of 5'RACE template switching, which added a universal primer site and UMIs, was used to make TCR cDNA. Each CDR3 protein gets one entry after TCRdb re-called the 5' RACE reads with MiXCR. This table has over 110,000 distinct CDR3 sequences, 6.5% to 8.5% appearing once. The sequencing here drew on CD4+ T cells sorted from PBMCs, taken 5 days after the yellow fever booster vaccination. The chain combines TRBV2 with TRBJ1-1; D gene unclear. The receptor was isolated from a man in his thirties or forties who received the YFV17D yellow fever vaccine. CDR3 in DNA: TGTGCCAGCAGTGATACGGCGATGAACTCTGAAGCTTTCTTT. Its protein product is CASSDTAMNSEAFF.